One sample yielded the 8 T cell receptor beta chains listed below, sequenced in a study of blood T cell repertoires in COVID-19. Data came from immunoSEQ multiplex PCR; TCRdb stores just in-frame clones and leaves some out. The data contain about 70,000 clones, about nine tenths of them singletons. The material sequenced was peripheral blood. Source of these receptors: a man in his 60s with acute or convalescent COVID-19.

The rearrangement joins TRBV6-5 to TRBJ1-2; possible D gene TRBD1, 6 bases. This CDR3 region has 14 residues. The germline V and J ends were trimmed by 6 bases and 7 bases, with 18 bases remaining between them. CDR1 and CDR2 from the germline V gene are MNHEY and SVGAGI. The CDR3 reads CASRQNRVYGGYTF. The CDR3, as DNA: TGTGCCAGCAGACAGAACAGGGTTTATGGTGGCTACACCTTC.

The chain joins TRBV5-1 to TRBJ1-3; the D gene is possibly TRBD1 (5 bases). The V gene lost 0 bases and the J gene lost 0 bases, with 10 bases spanning the gap. In germline, CDR1 is SGHRS, CDR2 YFSETQ. The CDR3 contains 16 residues. CDR3 amino acids: CASSLVGQGSGNTIYF. Here the CDR3 DNA reads TGCGCCAGCAGCTTGGTAGGTCAGGGCTCTGGAAACACCATATATTTT.

The chain uses TRBV27 and TRBJ2-2; 7 positions match TRBD1. This CDR3 comprises 13 residues. Trimming removed 4 bases from V and 5 bases from J; junction bases left unmatched: 1. The germline V gene has CDR1 MNHEY and CDR2 SMNVEV (reference sequence). Here the CDR3 reads CASSSTGTGELFF. CDR3 coding DNA: TGTGCCAGCAGTTCGACAGGGACCGGGGAGCTGTTTTTT.

The chain has TRBV5-8 and TRBJ2-7; D is perhaps TRBD2 (6 bases). The CDR3 sequence is 16 residues long. Germline values: CDR1 SGHTS, CDR2 YDEGEE. V was shortened by 6 bases and J by 7 bases, with 26 bases between the two germline ends. CDR3 sequence: CASTTRLPGPGGEQYF. As DNA, the CDR3 is TGTGCCAGCACCACCCGGCTGCCCGGGCCAGGAGGGGAGCAGTACTTC.

The chain joins TRBV4-2 to TRBJ2-3; 10 bases align to TRBD1. The CDR3 has 16 residues. Germline V lookup: CDR1 LGHNA, CDR2 YNFKEQ. J gave up 3 bases and V 1 base, and 4 bases lay outside the gene matches. The DNA for the CDR3 is TGTGCCAGCAGCCAAGTGGGGACAGGGGTTACAGATACGCAGTATTTT. Protein sequence: CASSQVGTGVTDTQYF.

The chain is built from TRBV6-6 and TRBJ2-2, with a tentative D call TRBD2 (5 bases). In germline, CDR1 is MNHNY, CDR2 SVGAGI (reference sequence). The CDR3 has 13 residues. V was shortened by 5 bases and J by 6 bases, with 10 bases between the two germline ends. The CDR3 is CASSLGNPGELFF. As DNA, the CDR3 is TGTGCCAGCAGTCTCGGGAATCCCGGGGAGCTGTTTTTT.

The J gene is TRBJ2-3, the V gene TRBV4-2; D perhaps matches TRBD2 (6 bases). CDR1 is LGHNA, CDR2 YNFKEQ, per germline. The CDR3 contains 15 residues. Trimming left V 4 bases short and J 1 base short, with 12 bases between. CDR3 sequence: CASSPGTYRTDTQYF. Here the CDR3 DNA reads TGTGCCAGCAGCCCCGGGACTTACCGCACAGATACGCAGTATTTT.

The chain combines TRBV18 with TRBJ1-2; perhaps TRBD1 as D (5 bases). The CDR3 consists of 14 residues. V lost 4 bases to trimming and J lost 6 bases, with 15 bases between them. Germline loops: CDR1 KGHSH, CDR2 LQKENI. DNA of the CDR3: TGTGCCAGCTCACTTTCAACACAGGACCATGGCTACACCTTC. It is translated as CASSLSTQDHGYTF. Supplemented by reference TRBV18 and TRBJ1-2, the full variable domain reads NAGVMQNPRHLVRRRGQEARLRCSPMKGHSHVYWYRQLPEEGLKFMVYLQKENIIDESGMPKERFSAEFPKEGPSILRIQQVVRGDSAAYFCASSLSTQDHGYTFGSGTRLTVV.